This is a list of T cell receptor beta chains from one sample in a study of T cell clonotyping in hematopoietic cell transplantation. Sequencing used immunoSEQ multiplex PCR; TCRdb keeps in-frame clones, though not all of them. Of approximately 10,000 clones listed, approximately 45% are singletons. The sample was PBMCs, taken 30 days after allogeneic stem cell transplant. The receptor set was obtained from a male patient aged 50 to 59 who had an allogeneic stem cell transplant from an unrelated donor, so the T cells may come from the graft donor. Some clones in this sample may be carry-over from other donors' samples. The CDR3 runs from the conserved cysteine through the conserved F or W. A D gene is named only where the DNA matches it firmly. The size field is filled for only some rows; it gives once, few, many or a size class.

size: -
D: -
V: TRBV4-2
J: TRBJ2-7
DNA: TGTGCCAGCAGCCAAGATGAGAGGGTCAGCGACGAGCAGTACTTC
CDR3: CASSQDERVSDEQYF

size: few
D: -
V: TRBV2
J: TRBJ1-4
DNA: TGTGCCAGCAGAGGGTATGAAAAACTGTTTTTT
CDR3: CASRGYEKLFF

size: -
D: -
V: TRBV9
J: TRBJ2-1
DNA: TGTGCCAGCAGCGTGGCCCACAACGAGCGGAATGAGCAGTTCTTC
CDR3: CASSVAHNERNEQFF

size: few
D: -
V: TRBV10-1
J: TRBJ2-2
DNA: TGCGCCAGCAGTGAGACTAGAGCTAACACCGGGGAGCTGTTTTTT
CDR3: CASSETRANTGELFF

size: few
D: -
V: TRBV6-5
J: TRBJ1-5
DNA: TGTGCCAGCAGTCCCGGAGTAAATCAGCCCCAGCATTTT
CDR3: CASSPGVNQPQHF

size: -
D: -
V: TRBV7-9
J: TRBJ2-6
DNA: TGTGCCAGCAGCTCCCGGGGAGGGGACATCTCTGGGGCCAACGTCCTGACTTTC
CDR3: CASSSRGGDISGANVLTF

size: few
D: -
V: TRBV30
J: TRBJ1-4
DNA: TGTGCCTGGAGTGCAGGGAGGGCCGTAAGACTGTTTTTT
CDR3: CAWSAGRAVRLFF

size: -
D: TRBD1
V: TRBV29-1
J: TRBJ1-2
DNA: TGCAGCGTTATGGGACAGGGATATGGCTACACCTTC
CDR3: CSVMGQGYGYTF

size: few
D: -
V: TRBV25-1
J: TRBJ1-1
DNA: TGTGCCAGCAGTGCGACAGCAGTCTTAGGGCACACTGAAGCTTTCTTT
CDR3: CASSATAVLGHTEAFF

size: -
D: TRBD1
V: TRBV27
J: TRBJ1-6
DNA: TGTGCCAGGGGACAGGGGGCTTCTCCACCCCTCCACTTT
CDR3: CARGQGASPPLHF

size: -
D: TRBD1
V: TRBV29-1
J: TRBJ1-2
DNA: TGCAGCGTTGAGGGACAGGGCCGTCCCCTAAAAGGCTACACCTTC
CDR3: CSVEGQGRPLKGYTF

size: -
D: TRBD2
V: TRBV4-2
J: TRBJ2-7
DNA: TGTGCCAGCAGCCAATGGGGGGGGACGTACGACGAGCAGTACTTC
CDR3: CASSQWGGTYDEQYF

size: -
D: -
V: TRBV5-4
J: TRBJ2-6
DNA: TGTGCCAGCAGCCCACCCGGGGTCGGAAGCTCTGGGGCCAACGTCCTGACTTTC
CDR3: CASSPPGVGSSGANVLTF

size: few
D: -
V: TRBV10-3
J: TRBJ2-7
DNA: TGTGCCATCAGTGAGTCCAGGGGCGAGCAGTACTTC
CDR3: CAISESRGEQYF

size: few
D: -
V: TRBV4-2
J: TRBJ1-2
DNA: TGTGCCAGCAGCCAGCAAACGGACTGGACAACTAACTATGGCTACACCTTC
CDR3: CASSQQTDWTTNYGYTF

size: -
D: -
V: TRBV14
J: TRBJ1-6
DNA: TGTGCCAGCAGCCCTAACTTTGGGAATTCACCCCTCCACTTT
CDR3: CASSPNFGNSPLHF

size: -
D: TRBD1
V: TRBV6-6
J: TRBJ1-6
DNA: TGTGCCAGCAGTTACTCGACAGGGGGGGACTCACCCCTCCACTTT
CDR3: CASSYSTGGDSPLHF

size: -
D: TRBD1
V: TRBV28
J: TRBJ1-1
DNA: TGTGCCAGCAGCCCAGGGGGGTCCCACACCGAAGCTTTCTTT
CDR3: CASSPGGSHTEAFF

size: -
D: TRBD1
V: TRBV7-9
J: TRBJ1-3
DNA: TGTGCCAGCAGCGTTCAGGGGGCGTCAGGAAACACCATATATTTT
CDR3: CASSVQGASGNTIYF

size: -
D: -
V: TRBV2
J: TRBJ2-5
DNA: TGTGCCAGCAGTGCGAGGACAGCACAAGAGACCCAGTACTTC
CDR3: CASSARTAQETQYF

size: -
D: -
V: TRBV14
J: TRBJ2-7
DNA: TGTGCCAGCAGCCCCCTCGGGGCCTACGAGCAGTACTTC
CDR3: CASSPLGAYEQYF

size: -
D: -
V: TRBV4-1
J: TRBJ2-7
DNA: TGCGCCAGCAGCCAAGTGGGAGTGGCTGCGGACGAGCAGTACTTC
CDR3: CASSQVGVAADEQYF

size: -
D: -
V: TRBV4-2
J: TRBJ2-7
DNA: TGTGCCAGCAGCCAAGGTCTCCAACTCTACGAGCAGTACTTC
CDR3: CASSQGLQLYEQYF

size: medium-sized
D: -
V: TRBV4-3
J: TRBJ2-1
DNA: TGCGCCAGCAGCCAAGAAGGCACGGCGCAGAATGAGCAGTTCTTC
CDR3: CASSQEGTAQNEQFF

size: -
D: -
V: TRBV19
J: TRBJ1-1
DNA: TGTGCCAGTAGTATTGGGGCAGCGACTGAAGCTTTCTTT
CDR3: CASSIGAATEAFF